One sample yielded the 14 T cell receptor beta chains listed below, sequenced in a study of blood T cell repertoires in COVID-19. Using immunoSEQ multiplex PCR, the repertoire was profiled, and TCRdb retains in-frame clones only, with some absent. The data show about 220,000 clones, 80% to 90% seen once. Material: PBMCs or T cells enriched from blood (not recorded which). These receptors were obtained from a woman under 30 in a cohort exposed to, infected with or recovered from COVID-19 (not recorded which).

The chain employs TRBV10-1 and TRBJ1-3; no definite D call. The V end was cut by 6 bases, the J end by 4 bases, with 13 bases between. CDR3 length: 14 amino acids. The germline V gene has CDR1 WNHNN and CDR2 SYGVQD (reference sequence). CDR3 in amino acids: CASSSTRSGNTIYF. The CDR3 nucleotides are TGCGCCAGCAGCTCGACACGATCGGGAAACACCATATATTTT.

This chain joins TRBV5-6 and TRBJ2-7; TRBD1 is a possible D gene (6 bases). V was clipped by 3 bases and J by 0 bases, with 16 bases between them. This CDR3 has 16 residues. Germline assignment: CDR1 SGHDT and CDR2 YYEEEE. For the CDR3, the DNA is TGTGCCAGCAGCTACTCTTTAGGACAGAGCTCCTACGAGCAGTACTTC. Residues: CASSYSLGQSSYEQYF.

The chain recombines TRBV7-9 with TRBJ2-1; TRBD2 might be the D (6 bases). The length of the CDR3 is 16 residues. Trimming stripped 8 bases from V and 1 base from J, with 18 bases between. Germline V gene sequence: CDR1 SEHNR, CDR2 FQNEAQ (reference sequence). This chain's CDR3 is CASDLGLAPSYNEQFF. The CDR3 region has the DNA TGTGCCAGCGATCTAGGGCTAGCGCCTTCCTACAATGAGCAGTTCTTC.

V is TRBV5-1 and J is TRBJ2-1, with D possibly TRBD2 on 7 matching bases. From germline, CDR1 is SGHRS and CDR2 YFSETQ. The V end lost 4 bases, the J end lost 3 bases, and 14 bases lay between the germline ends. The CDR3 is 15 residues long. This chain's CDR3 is CASSGTGGFYNEQFF. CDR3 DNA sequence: TGCGCCAGCAGCGGGACGGGGGGCTTCTACAATGAGCAGTTCTTC.

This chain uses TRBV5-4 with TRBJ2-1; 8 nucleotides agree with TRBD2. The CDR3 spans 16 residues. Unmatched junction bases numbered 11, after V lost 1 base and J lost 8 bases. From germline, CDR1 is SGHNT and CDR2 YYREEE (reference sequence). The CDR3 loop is CASSLTSGTLMDEQFF. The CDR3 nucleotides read TGTGCCAGCAGCTTGACTAGCGGTACCCTGATGGATGAGCAGTTCTTC.

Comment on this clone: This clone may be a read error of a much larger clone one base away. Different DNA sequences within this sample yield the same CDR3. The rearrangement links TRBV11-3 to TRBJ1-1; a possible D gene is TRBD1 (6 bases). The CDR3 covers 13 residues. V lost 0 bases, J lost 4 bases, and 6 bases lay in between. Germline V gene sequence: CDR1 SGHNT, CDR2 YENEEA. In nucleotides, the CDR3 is TGTGCCAGCAGCTTAGACAGGGGCACTGAAGCTTTCTTT. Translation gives CASSLDRGTEAFF.

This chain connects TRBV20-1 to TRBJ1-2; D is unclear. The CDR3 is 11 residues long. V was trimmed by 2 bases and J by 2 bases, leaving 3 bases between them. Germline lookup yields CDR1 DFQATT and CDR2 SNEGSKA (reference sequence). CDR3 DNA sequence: TGCAGTGCTAGACAAAACTATGGCTACACCTTC. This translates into CSARQNYGYTF.

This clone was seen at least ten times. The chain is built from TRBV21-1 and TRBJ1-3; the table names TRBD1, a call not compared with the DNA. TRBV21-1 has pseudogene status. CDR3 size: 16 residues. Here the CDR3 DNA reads TGTGCCAGCAGCGGGACAGGGGACATCTCTGGAAACACCATATATTTT. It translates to CASSGTGDISGNTIYF.

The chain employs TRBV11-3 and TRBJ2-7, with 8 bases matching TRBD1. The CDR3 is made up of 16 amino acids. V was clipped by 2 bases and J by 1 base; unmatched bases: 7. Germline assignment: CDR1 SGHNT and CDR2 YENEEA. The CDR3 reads CASSLRGGQGSYEQYF. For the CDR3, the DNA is TGTGCCAGCAGCTTAAGGGGTGGACAGGGATCCTACGAGCAGTACTTC. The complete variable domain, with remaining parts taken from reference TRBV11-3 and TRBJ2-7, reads EAGVVQSPRYKIIEKKQPVAFWCNPISGHNTLYWYLQNLGQGPELLIRYENEEAVDDSQLPKDRFSAERLKGVDSTLKIQPAELGDSAVYLCASSLRGGQGSYEQYFGPGTRLTVT.

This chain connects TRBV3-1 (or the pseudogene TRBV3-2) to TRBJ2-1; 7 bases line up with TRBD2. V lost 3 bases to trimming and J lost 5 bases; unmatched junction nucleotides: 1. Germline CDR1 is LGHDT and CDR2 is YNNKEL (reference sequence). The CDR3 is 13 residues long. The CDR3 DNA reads TGTGCCAGCAGCCAGGGAGGGGACAATGAGCAGTTCTTC. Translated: CASSQGGDNEQFF.

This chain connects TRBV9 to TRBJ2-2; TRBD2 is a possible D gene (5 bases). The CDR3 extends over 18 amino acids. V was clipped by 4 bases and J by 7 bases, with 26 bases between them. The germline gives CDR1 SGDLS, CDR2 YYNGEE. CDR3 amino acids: CASSSTLSGDGLNGELFF. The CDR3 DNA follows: TGTGCCAGCAGCTCAACACTCAGCGGAGACGGTCTAAACGGGGAGCTGTTTTTT.

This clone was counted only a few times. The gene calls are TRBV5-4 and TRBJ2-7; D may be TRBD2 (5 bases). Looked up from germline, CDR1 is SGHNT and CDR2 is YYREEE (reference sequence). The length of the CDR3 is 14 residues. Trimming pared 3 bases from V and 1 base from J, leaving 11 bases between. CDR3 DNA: TGTGCCAGCAGCTCGGGGTTTGGGTCCTACGAGCAGTACTTC. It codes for CASSSGFGSYEQYF.

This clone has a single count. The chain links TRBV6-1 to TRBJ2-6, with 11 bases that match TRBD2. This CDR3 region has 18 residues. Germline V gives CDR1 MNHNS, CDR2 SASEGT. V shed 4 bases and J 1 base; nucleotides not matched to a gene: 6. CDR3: CASSASSGRLSGANVLTF. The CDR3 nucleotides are TGTGCCAGCAGTGCCTCTAGCGGGAGGTTGTCTGGGGCCAACGTCCTGACTTTC.

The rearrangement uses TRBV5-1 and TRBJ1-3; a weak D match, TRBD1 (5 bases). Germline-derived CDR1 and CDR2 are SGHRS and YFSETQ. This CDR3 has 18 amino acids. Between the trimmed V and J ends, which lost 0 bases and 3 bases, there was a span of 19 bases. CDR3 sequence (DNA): TGCGCCAGCAGCTTGGCCGGGCAGGGCACGCCGGTTGGAAACACCATATATTTT. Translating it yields CASSLAGQGTPVGNTIYF.